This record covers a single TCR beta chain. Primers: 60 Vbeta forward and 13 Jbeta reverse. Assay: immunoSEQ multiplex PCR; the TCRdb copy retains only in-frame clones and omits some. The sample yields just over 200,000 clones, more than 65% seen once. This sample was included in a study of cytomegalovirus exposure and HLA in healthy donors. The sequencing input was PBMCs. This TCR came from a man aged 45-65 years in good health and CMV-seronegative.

The CDR3 is CASSRGEQYF. CDR3 bases: TGCGCCAGCAGTCGCGGCGAGCAGTACTTC. The chain employs TRBV23-1 and TRBJ2-7; D remains ambiguous. TRBV23-1 is an open reading frame, and its role is uncertain. The length of the CDR3 is 10 residues. The V gene lost 4 bases and the J gene lost 6 bases, with 4 bases spanning the gap.